The 6 T cell receptor beta chains listed next were all sequenced from one sample in a study of T cell responses to AZD1222 COVID-19 vaccine. The protocol was immunoSEQ multiplex PCR, while the TCRdb copy is restricted to in-frame clones and leaves out a portion. The table shows 130,000 or so clones, with 70% to 90% occurring only once. Here the sequenced sample was peripheral blood, taken 28 days after the second AZD1222 dose. Receptors originate from an adult who received the AZD1222 COVID-19 vaccine.

V is TRBV19 and J is TRBJ1-5; 8 bases are shared with TRBD1. J was trimmed by 4 bases and V by 10 bases; bases with no gene match: 12. The germline CDR1 and CDR2 sequences are LNHDA and SQIVND (reference sequence). CDR3 length: 15 residues. In DNA form, the CDR3 reads TGTGCCACCGCCGGGGCAGGGGGCCGGAATCAGCCCCAGCATTTT. Translation gives CATAGAGGRNQPQHF. Full variable domain (rest looked up from reference TRBV19 and TRBJ1-5): DGGITQSPKYLFRKEGQNVTLSCEQNLNHDAMYWYRQDPGQGLRLIYYSQIVNDFQKGDIAEGYSVSREKKESFPLTVTSAQKNPTAFYLCATAGAGGRNQPQHFGDGTRLSIL.

A few counts support this clone. CDR3 protein: CASSGDIVAFF. Here the CDR3 DNA reads TGTGCCAGCAGCGGAGATATCGTGGCTTTCTTT. The chain is built from TRBV7-9 and TRBJ1-1; D is unclear. Trimming left V 5 bases short and J 11 bases short, with 12 bases between. Germline CDR1 SEHNR, CDR2 FQNEAQ (reference sequence). This CDR3 has 11 amino acids. The complete variable domain, with remaining parts taken from reference TRBV7-9 and TRBJ1-1, reads DTGVSQNPRHKITKRGQNVTFRCDPISEHNRLYWYRQTLGQGPEFLTYFQNEAQLEKSRLLSDRFSAERPKGSFSTLEIQRTEQGDSAMYLCASSGDIVAFFGQGTRLTVV.

This chain links TRBV14 with TRBJ1-1; D call uncertain. V lost 1 base and J lost 4, with 10 bases in between. Germline V gene data show CDR1 as SGHDN and CDR2 as FVKESK. CDR3 length equals 14 residues. In nucleotides, the CDR3 is TGTGCCAGCAGCCAAGTGAGGTTGGTCACTGAAGCTTTCTTT. Amino acid sequence: CASSQVRLVTEAFF.

The J gene is TRBJ2-1, the V gene TRBV4-2; TRBD2 matches 10 bases. CDR3 length: 15 residues. Germline V CDR1 and CDR2: LGHNA, YNFKEQ. J was trimmed by 3 bases and V by 2 bases; bases with no gene match: 1. The CDR3, as DNA: TGTGCCAGCAGCCAAACTAGCGGGGACTACAATGAGCAGTTCTTC. Protein product: CASSQTSGDYNEQFF.

This chain connects TRBV28 to TRBJ2-7; TRBD2 aligns across 8 bases. CDR3 length: 14 amino acids. V was pared by 2 bases and J by 6 bases, with 6 bases of the junction left unmatched. From germline, CDR1 is MDHEN and CDR2 SYDVKM. The CDR3 region has the DNA TGTGCCAGCAGTTTAACCCTAAGCGGGGGCGAGCAGTACTTC. Residues: CASSLTLSGGEQYF.

In this sample, this clone turned up once. The CDR3, as DNA: TGTGCCACCGACAGCTATAGCAATCAGCCCCAGCATTTT. Protein product: CATDSYSNQPQHF. The rearrangement links TRBV28 to TRBJ1-5; D is perhaps TRBD1 (5 bases). The CDR3 is made up of 13 amino acids. Trimming left V 10 bases short and J 0 bases short, with 10 bases between. In germline, CDR1 is MDHEN, CDR2 SYDVKM. The whole variable domain, remainder taken from reference TRBV28 and TRBJ1-5, is DVKVTQSSRYLVKRTGEKVFLECVQDMDHENMFWYRQDPGLGLRLIYFSYDVKMKEKGDIPEGYSVSREKKERFSLILESASTNQTSMYLCATDSYSNQPQHFGDGTRLSIL.